This TCR beta chain emerged from a study of identical twins. Points from the study as a whole: Abundant beta clonotypes from cord blood bore fewer insertions; memory repertoires lacked this pattern.

TCRdb re-called the 5' RACE reads through MiXCR, storing one row per CDR3 protein. The sample yields approximately 600,000 distinct CDR3 sequences, about 7% seen once. With 3 bases removed from V and 6 bases from J, the gap between germline ends came to 13 bases. The CDR3 runs to 14 residues. Germline-derived CDR1 and CDR2 are LGHDT and YNNKEL (reference sequence). This clonotype was found a few times. Its target is unknown. A further study also used this sample, focusing on yellow fever vaccine responses in identical twins.

The TCR comes from a woman between 18 and 29 years old in good health. What was sequenced was PBMCs. The V gene is TRBV3-1, the J gene TRBJ2-3; D not resolved. CDR3 in amino acids: CASSQKARLDTQYF. CDR3 sequence (DNA): TGTGCCAGCAGCCAGAAGGCCCGGTTGGATACGCAGTATTTT.